This T cell receptor (beta chain) was identified during a study of blood T cell repertoires in COVID-19. The CDR3 sequence is 15 residues long. CDR1 and CDR2 (germline): SNHLY, FYNNEI. V lost 2 bases and J 4 bases, leaving 14 bases between the germline ends. Only in-frame clones appear in the TCRdb table, and some are missing; sequencing was by immunoSEQ multiplex PCR. The sample has about 200,000 clones; about 89% are singletons. The chain joins TRBV2 to TRBJ1-2; maybe TRBD1 (6 bases). The sequenced sample was peripheral blood. The receptor comes from a man between 60 and 75 years old who had recovered from COVID-19. As DNA, the CDR3 is TGTGCCAGCAGTGAATCCCAGGGGCTTCTCTATGGCTACACCTTC. Translating gives CASSESQGLLYGYTF.